The 7 T cell receptor beta chains below all came from one sample that was sequenced in a study of blood T cells in healthy people across ages. Then a second PCR, running roughly 6 to 11 cycles, was carried out with a sample-barcoded 5' primer and a J-beta primer mix. Each CDR3 protein gets one entry after TCRdb re-called the 5' RACE reads with MiXCR. Among around 1,900,000 distinct CDR3 sequences listed, roughly two fifths were seen once. The sequenced sample consisted of blood. The receptors derive from a human donor in good health.

This chain links TRBV11-2 with TRBJ1-2; no firm D call. This CDR3 comprises 11 residues. The V end was cut by 5 bases, the J end by 8 bases, with 9 bases between. Germline assignment: CDR1 SGHAT and CDR2 FQNNGV. CDR3 amino acids: CASSGHEGYTF. The CDR3, as DNA: TGTGCCAGCAGCGGTCATGAGGGCTACACCTTC.

This clonotype was observed a handful of times. The chain recombines TRBV5-1 with TRBJ1-2, with TRBD1 as a possible D gene (6 bases). V lost 3 bases to trimming and J lost 4 bases, with 16 bases between them. Looked up from germline, CDR1 is SGHRS and CDR2 is YFSETQ. The CDR3 runs to 15 residues. CDR3 loop: CASSWRGDRGYGYTF. DNA for the CDR3: TGCGCCAGCAGCTGGAGGGGGGACCGCGGCTATGGCTACACCTTC.

This rearrangement joins TRBV7-2 to TRBJ2-2; 9 bases match TRBD2. V shed 2 bases, J shed 2 bases, and the junction held 6 bases outside the gene matches. CDR1 and CDR2 from the germline V gene are SGHTA and FQGNSA. The CDR3 sequence is 17 residues long. As DNA, the CDR3 is TGTGCCAGCAGCTTATGGGCGGGGGGGCGCAACACCGGGGAGCTGTTTTTT. Translating gives CASSLWAGGRNTGELFF.

This clonotype was observed a handful of times. The CDR3 DNA follows: TGTGCCAGCAGGCCCCGGGGGAAGGAGACCCAGTACTTC. It is translated as CASRPRGKETQYF. The chain recombines TRBV4-2 with TRBJ2-5; a weak D match, TRBD2 (6 bases). Germline V gene data show CDR1 as LGHNA and CDR2 as YNFKEQ. V was clipped by 6 bases and J by 5 bases, with 13 bases between them. The CDR3 is 13 residues long.

This chain joins TRBV12-3 or TRBV12-4 and TRBJ2-7; D is undetermined. CDR3 length: 12 residues. V lost 8 bases and J 3 bases, leaving 11 bases between the germline ends. The CDR3 here is CASVSADYEQYF. The CDR3 nucleotides are TGTGCCAGCGTTTCAGCAGACTACGAGCAGTACTTC.

This sequence joins TRBV7-6 and TRBJ1-6, with D maybe TRBD1 (5 bases). The CDR3 consists of 16 residues. V gave up 3 bases and J gave up 7 bases, with 16 bases separating them. Germline CDR1 SGHVS, CDR2 FNYEAQ. CDR3 residues: CASSFSPGRQNSPLHF. DNA of the CDR3: TGTGCCAGCAGCTTTTCACCGGGACGGCAAAATTCACCCCTCCACTTT.

The rearrangement joins TRBV13 to TRBJ2-3; no clear D. This CDR3 is 14 amino acids long. The V gene lost 3 bases and the J gene lost 2 bases, with 9 bases spanning the gap. The germline V gene has CDR1 PRHDT and CDR2 FYEKMQ (reference sequence). The DNA of the CDR3 is TGTGCCAGCAGCTTCCCGACCCACACAGATACGCAGTATTTT. Translated, it gives CASSFPTHTDTQYF.